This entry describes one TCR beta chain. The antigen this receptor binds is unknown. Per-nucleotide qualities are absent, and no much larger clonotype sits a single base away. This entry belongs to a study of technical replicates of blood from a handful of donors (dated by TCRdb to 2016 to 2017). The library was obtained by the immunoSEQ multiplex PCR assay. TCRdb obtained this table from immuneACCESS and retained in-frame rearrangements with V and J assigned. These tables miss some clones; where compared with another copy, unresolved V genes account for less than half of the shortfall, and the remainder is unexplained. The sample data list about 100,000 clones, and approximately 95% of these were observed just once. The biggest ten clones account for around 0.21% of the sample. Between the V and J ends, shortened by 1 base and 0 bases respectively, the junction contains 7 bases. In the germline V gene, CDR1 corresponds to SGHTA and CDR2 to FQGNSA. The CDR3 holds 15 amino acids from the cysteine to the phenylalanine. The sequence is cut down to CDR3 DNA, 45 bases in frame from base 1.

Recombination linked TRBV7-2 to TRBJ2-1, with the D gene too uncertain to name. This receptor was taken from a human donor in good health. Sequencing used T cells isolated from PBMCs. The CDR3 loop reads CASSLVPSSYNEQFF. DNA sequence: TGTGCCAGCAGCTTAGTGCCGAGCTCCTACAATGAGCAGTTCTTC. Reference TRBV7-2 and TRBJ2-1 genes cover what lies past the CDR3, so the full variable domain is GAGVSQSPSNKVTEKGKDVELRCDPISGHTALYWYRQSLGQGLEFLIYFQGNSAPDKSGLPSDRFSAERTGGSVSTLTIQRTQQEDSAVYLCASSLVPSSYNEQFFGPGTRLTVL.